These T cell receptor beta chains were read from a single sample in a study of CD8 T cells in ankylosing spondylitis. TCRdb fed the 5' RACE reads into MiXCR, producing one record per CDR3 protein. The table shows a few hundred thousand distinct CDR3 sequences, with over 15% occurring only once. The specimen was blood, either unsorted or a sorted T cell fraction (not recorded which). Receptor source: a male donor with ankylosing spondylitis. CDR3s include the opening cysteine and the closing phenylalanine or tryptophan. A D gene is named only where the DNA matches it firmly. Clone size appears in some rows only: once, few, many, or a class for an expanded clone.

v_gene	abundance	d_gene	j_gene	CDR3nt	CDR3aa
TRBV10-3	.	.	TRBJ1-6	TGTGCCATCAGAGACAGCGATTCACCCCTCCACTTT	CAIRDSDSPLHF
TRBV4-1	many	.	TRBJ1-3	TGCGCCAGCAGCCAAGATCAATCAGGTTATGGAAACACCATATATTTT	CASSQDQSGYGNTIYF
TRBV21-1	few	.	TRBJ1-5	TGTGCCAGCAACCCGGGACAGGGGGGAGATAGCAATCAGCCCCAGCATTTT	CASNPGQGGDSNQPQHF
TRBV11-2	few	TRBD1	TRBJ2-1	TGTGCCAGCAGCCGCCGGACAGGGAGAGGTAACAATGAGCAGTTCTTC	CASSRRTGRGNNEQFF
TRBV14	.	.	TRBJ2-7	TGTGCCAGCAGCCCCAACCGGGACTTCCTCCGAGAGCAGTACTTC	CASSPNRDFLREQYF
TRBV7-2	few	.	TRBJ2-3	TGTGCCAGCAGCAAAGGGACAACTACGGCAGATACGCAGTATTTT	CASSKGTTTADTQYF
TRBV2	.	.	TRBJ2-1	TGTGCCAGCACCCCAGGACCCCCTCCCAATGAGCAGTTCTTC	CASTPGPPPNEQFF
TRBV3-1	.	.	TRBJ1-2	TGTGCCAGCAGCCAAGTCGCTGGGTATGGCTACACCTTC	CASSQVAGYGYTF
TRBV21-1	.	.	TRBJ2-3	TGTGCCAGCAGTAGGAGGGGCCCCCTTAGCACAGATACGCAGTATTTT	CASSRRGPLSTDTQYF
TRBV20-1	.	.	TRBJ2-1	TGCAGTGCTCTGACTAGTAGGTGGTCCGGTGAGCAGTTCTTC	CSALTSRWSGEQFF
TRBV14	few	.	TRBJ2-1	TGTGCCAGCAGCCGGCGACTAGATCCCTACAATGAGCAGTTCTTC	CASSRRLDPYNEQFF